Listed below are T cell receptor beta chains from one sample, sequenced in a study of T-cell memory formation after mild COVID-19. Via MiXCR, TCRdb re-called the 5' RACE reads, giving one row per CDR3 protein. Counted here are roughly 340,000 distinct CDR3 sequences, 20% to 25% occurring once; the ten biggest clones make up roughly 23%. The material sequenced was PBMCs or a T cell subset sorted from them (not recorded which). The receptors shown here come from a man aged 18 to 29 who had mild COVID-19 (a few samples of this study predate the infection). Cell type and time point are not known. Both conserved end residues are part of each CDR3. Fields, in order: J gene, V gene, CDR3 protein.

TRBJ2-2	TRBV29-1	CSTQGGGNTGELFF
TRBJ2-5	TRBV6-6	CASSASGTRGETQYF
TRBJ2-5	TRBV4-3	CASSHRHRETQYF
TRBJ1-2	TRBV12-3/TRBV12-4	CASSHPTGHLYGYTF
TRBJ2-5	TRBV24-1	CATGYGQETQYF
TRBJ2-2	TRBV20-1	CSATSSVTGELFF
TRBJ2-1	TRBV4-2	CASSPQRGPGDEQFF
TRBJ2-3	TRBV12-3/TRBV12-4	CASSLDLPPGTDTQYF
TRBJ1-1	TRBV4-2	CASSQAMAANTEAFF
TRBJ2-1	TRBV12-3/TRBV12-4	CASSLERLAGGEQFF
TRBJ2-1	TRBV6-2/TRBV6-3	CASSPWDVAYNEQFF
TRBJ2-5	TRBV18	CASSPGRGRETQYF
TRBJ1-2	TRBV4-1	CASSQPGDKLYGYTF
TRBJ2-1	TRBV6-2/TRBV6-3	CASSYSYGGGRLYEQFF